This record looks at one T cell receptor (beta chain) sequence and its context. Antigen unknown. Germline CDR1 is SNHLY and CDR2 is FYNNEI. The CDR3 has 14 residues. Trimming stripped 7 bases from V and 2 bases from J, with 13 bases between. The sample originates from a study of T cells after yellow fever vaccination. Study findings and constraints: Repertoires obtained by FACS sorting could include abundant clonotypes that entered as contaminants from the bulk population. Post-booster repertoires again held most primary-vaccination clones (roughly 95% CD4, roughly 89% CD8).

The study made its TCR cDNA through 5'RACE template switching. That step introduced a universal primer site along with UMIs. One entry per CDR3 protein results from TCRdb running MiXCR on the 5' RACE reads. This table has about 120,000 distinct CDR3 sequences, under 9% appearing once. V and J are TRBV2 and TRBJ2-3, with D uncertain. The TCR sequence derives from a man younger than 30 who received the YFV17D yellow fever vaccine. This specimen was CD8+ T cells sorted from PBMCs, taken on the day of the yellow fever booster vaccination. The CDR3 sequence is CASTGLGNTDTQYF. CDR3 sequence (DNA): TGTGCCAGCACCGGTTTGGGCAACACAGATACGCAGTATTTT.